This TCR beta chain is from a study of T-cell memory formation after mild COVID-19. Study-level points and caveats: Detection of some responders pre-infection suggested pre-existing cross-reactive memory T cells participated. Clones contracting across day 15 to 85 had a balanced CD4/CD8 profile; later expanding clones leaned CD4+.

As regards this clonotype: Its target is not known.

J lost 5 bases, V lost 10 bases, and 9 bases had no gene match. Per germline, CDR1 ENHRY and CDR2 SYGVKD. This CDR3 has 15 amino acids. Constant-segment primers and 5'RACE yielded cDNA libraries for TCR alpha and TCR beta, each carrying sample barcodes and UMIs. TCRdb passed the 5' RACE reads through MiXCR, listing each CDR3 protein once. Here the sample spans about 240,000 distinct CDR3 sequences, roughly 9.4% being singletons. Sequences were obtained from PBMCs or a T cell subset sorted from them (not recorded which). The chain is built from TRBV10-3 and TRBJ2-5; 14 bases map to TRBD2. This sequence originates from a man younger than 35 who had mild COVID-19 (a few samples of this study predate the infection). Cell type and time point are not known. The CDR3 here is CATRTGLAGAETQYF. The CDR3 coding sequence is TGTGCCACGAGAACGGGACTAGCGGGGGCGGAGACCCAGTACTTC.